This T cell receptor beta chain was observed in a study of blood T cell repertoires in COVID-19. Turning to the study itself: Acute-phase and convalescent COVID-19 samples originated in the United States, Italy and Spain. From T cells, B-cell-depleted T cells, or PBMCs came the material, which was cDNA or gDNA.

J lost 2 bases, V lost 6 bases, and 4 bases had no gene match. The CDR3 covers 14 residues. The V gene's germline CDR1 is MNHEY and CDR2 SMNVEV (reference sequence). Per the authors' pipeline: The assay estimated nucleated cells by amplifying reference gene primers. Using immunoSEQ multiplex PCR, the repertoire was profiled, and TCRdb retains in-frame clones only, with some absent. V and J calls and clone size are copied from that table; D and trimming were computed from the DNA. The data contain approximately 28,000 clones, roughly 71% of them seen just once; the ten biggest clones take up approximately 15%.

The specimen sequenced was peripheral blood. J is TRBJ2-7 and V is TRBV27; 10 bases line up with TRBD1. The TCR sequence derives from an elderly man with active or convalescent COVID-19. CDR3 region: CASRYGTGAYEQYF. CDR3 in DNA: TGTGCCAGCAGGTACGGGACAGGGGCCTACGAGCAGTACTTC.